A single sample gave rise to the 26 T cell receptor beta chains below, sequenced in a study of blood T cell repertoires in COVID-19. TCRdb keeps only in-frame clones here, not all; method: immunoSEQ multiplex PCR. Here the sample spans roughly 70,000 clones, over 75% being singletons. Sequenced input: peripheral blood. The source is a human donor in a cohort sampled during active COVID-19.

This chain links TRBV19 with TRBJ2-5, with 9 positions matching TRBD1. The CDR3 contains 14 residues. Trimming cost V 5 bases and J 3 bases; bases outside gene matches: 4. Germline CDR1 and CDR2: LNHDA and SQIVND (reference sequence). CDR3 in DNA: TGTGCCAGTAGTCCACGGGACAGGGAAGAGACCCAGTACTTC. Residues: CASSPRDREETQYF.

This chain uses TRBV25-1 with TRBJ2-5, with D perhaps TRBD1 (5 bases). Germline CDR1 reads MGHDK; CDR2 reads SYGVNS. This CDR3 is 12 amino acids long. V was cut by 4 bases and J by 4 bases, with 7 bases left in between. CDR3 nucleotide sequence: TGTGCCAGCAGTGCAGGGTCAGAGACCCAGTACTTC. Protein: CASSAGSETQYF.

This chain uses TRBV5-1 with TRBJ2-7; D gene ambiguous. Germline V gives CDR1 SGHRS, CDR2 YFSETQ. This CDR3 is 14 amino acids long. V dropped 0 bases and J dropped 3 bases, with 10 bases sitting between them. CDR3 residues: CASSLAGGDYEQYF. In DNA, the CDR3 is TGCGCCAGCAGCTTGGCCGGCGGAGACTACGAGCAGTACTTC. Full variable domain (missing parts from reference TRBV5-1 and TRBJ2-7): KAGVTQTPRYLIKTRGQQVTLSCSPISGHRSVSWYQQTPGQGLQFLFEYFSETQRNKGNFPGRFSGRQFSNSRSEMNVSTLELGDSALYLCASSLAGGDYEQYFGPGTRLTVT.

The CDR3 protein is CASSPQGFGYTF. The DNA of the CDR3 is TGTGCCAGCAGTCCACAGGGTTTCGGCTACACCTTC. The chain has TRBV27 and TRBJ1-2; weak D call: TRBD1 (6 bases). Germline CDR1 reads MNHEY; CDR2 reads SMNVEV (reference sequence). The CDR3 sequence is 12 residues long. V was clipped by 5 bases and J by 8 bases, with 12 bases between them.

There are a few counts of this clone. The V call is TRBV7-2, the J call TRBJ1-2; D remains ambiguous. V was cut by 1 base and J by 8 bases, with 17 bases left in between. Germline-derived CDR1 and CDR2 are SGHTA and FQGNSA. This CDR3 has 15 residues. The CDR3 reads CASSLGRDASGGYTF. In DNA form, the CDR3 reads TGTGCCAGCAGCTTAGGGCGAGATGCTTCGGGAGGCTACACCTTC.

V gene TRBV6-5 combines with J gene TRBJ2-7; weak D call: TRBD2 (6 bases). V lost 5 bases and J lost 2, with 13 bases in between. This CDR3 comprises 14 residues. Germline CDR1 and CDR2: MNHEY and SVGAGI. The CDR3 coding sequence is TGTGCCAGCAGTCCCCAGGCGGGAACCTACGAGCAGTACTTC. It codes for CASSPQAGTYEQYF.

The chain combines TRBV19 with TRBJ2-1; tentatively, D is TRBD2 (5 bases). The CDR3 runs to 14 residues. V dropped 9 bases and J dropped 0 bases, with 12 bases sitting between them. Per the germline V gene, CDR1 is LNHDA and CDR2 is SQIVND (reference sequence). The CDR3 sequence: CASRGGSSYNEQFF. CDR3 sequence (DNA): TGTGCCAGCCGAGGTGGGAGCTCCTACAATGAGCAGTTCTTC.

CDR3 sequence reads: CASRVTDEQYF. The DNA of the CDR3 is TGTGCCAGCAGAGTTACAGACGAGCAGTACTTC. The genes are TRBV2 and TRBJ2-7, with unresolved D. Germline CDR1 SNHLY, CDR2 FYNNEI. Trimming took off 6 bases at V and 5 bases at J, with 8 bases between the two ends. The CDR3 covers 11 residues.

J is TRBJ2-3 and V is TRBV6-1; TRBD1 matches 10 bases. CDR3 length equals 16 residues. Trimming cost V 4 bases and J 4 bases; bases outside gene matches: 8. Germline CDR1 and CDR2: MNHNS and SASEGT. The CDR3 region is CASSASGQGFPDTQYF. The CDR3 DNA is TGTGCCAGCAGTGCATCGGGACAGGGGTTCCCAGATACGCAGTATTTT.

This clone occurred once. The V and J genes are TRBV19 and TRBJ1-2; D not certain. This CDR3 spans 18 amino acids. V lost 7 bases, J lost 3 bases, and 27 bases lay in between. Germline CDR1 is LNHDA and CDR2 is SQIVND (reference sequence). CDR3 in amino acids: CASTPFFDLGAIDYGYTF. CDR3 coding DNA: TGTGCCAGTACCCCCTTCTTCGATCTGGGAGCAATTGACTATGGCTACACCTTC.

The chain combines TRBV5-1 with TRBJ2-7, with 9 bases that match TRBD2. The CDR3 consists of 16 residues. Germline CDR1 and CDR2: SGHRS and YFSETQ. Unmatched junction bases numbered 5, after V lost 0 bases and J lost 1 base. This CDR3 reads CASSLAGGRGSYEQYF. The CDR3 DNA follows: TGCGCCAGCAGCTTGGCCGGCGGGAGGGGATCCTACGAGCAGTACTTC.

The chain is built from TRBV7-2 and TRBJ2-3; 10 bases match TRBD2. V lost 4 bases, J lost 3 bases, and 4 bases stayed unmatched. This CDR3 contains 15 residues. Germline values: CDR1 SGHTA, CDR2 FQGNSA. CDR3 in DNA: TGTGCCAGCAGCTCTCTAGCGGGGGCTACAGATACGCAGTATTTT. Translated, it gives CASSSLAGATDTQYF.

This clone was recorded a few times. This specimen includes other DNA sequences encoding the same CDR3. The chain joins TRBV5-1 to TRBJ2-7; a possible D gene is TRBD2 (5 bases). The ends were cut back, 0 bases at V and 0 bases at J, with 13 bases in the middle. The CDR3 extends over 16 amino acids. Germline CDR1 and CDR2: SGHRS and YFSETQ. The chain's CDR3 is CASSLEGGSSSYEQYF. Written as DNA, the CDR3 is TGCGCCAGCAGCTTGGAGGGCGGGTCCAGCTCCTACGAGCAGTACTTC.

This chain's CDR3 is CASSQDMAVFNSPLHF. The CDR3 DNA follows: TGCGCCAGCAGCCAAGATATGGCAGTCTTTAATTCACCCCTCCACTTT. The chain carries TRBV4-1 and TRBJ1-6; D gene ambiguous. Germline V gene lookup returns CDR1 MGHRA and CDR2 YSYEKL. The germline V and J ends were trimmed by 0 bases and 6 bases, with 12 bases remaining between them. The CDR3 is made up of 16 amino acids.

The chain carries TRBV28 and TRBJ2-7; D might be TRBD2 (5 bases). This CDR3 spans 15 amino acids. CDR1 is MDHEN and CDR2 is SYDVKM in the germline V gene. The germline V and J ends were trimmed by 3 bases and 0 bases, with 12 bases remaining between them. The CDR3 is CASSLSRAVSYEQYF. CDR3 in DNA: TGTGCCAGCAGTTTGTCGCGGGCGGTCTCCTACGAGCAGTACTTC.

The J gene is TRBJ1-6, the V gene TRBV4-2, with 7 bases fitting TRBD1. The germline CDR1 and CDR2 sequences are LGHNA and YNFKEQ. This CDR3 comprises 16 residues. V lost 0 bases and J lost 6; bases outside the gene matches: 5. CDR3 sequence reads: CASSQDEGARNSPLHF. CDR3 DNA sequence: TGTGCCAGCAGCCAAGACGAGGGGGCGCGTAATTCACCCCTCCACTTT.

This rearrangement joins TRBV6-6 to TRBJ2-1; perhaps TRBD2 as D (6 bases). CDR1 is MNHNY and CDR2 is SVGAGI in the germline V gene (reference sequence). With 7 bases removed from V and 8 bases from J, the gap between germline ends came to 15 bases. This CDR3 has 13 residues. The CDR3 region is CASTSRQRDEQFF. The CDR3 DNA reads TGTGCCAGCACCTCGCGGCAGCGGGATGAGCAGTTCTTC.

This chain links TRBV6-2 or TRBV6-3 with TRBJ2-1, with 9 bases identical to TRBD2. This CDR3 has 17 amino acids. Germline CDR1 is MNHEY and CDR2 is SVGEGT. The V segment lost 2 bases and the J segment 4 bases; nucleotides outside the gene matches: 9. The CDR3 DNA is TGTGCCAGCAGTTACCCGGTAGCGGGAGCCCAATACAATGAGCAGTTCTTC. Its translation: CASSYPVAGAQYNEQFF.

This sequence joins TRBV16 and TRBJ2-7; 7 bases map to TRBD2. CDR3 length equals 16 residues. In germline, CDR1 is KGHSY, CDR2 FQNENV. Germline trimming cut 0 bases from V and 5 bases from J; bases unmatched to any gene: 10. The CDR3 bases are TGTGCCAGCAGCCAATCCCTAGCGGAACGGACCCACGAGCAGTACTTC. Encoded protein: CASSQSLAERTHEQYF.

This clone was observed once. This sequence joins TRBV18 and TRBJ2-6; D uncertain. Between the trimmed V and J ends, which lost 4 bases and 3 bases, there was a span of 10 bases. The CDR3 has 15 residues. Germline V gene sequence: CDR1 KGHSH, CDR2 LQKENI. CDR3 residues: CASSLPGGGANVLTF. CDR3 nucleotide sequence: TGTGCCAGCTCACTGCCCGGTGGTGGGGCCAACGTCCTGACTTTC. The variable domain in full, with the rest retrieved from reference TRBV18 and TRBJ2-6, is NAGVMQNPRHLVRRRGQEARLRCSPMKGHSHVYWYRQLPEEGLKFMVYLQKENIIDESGMPKERFSAEFPKEGPSILRIQQVVRGDSAAYFCASSLPGGGANVLTFGAGSRLTVL.

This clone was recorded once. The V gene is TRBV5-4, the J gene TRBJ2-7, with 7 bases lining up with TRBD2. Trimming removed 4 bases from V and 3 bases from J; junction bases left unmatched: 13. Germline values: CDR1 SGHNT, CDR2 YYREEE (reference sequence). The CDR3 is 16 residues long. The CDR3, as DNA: TGTGCCAGCAGCCCAGCCGGGGTAGCGGGCATCTACGAGCAGTACTTC. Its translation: CASSPAGVAGIYEQYF. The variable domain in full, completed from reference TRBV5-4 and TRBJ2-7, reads ETGVTQSPTHLIKTRGQQVTLRCSSQSGHNTVSWYQQALGQGPQFIFQYYREEENGRGNFPPRFSGLQFPNYSSELNVNALELDDSALYLCASSPAGVAGIYEQYFGPGTRLTVT.

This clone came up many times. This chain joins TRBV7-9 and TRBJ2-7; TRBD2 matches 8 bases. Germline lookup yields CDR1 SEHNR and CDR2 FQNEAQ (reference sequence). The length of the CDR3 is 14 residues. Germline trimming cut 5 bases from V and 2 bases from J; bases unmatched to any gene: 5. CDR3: CASSPRGLAYEQYF. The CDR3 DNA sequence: TGTGCCAGCAGCCCTCGGGGACTAGCCTACGAGCAGTACTTC.

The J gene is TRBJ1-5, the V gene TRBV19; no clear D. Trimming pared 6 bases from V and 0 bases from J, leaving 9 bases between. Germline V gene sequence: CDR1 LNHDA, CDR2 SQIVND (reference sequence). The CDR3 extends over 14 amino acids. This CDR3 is CASSPGISNQPQHF. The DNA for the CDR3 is TGTGCCAGTAGCCCCGGGATTAGCAATCAGCCCCAGCATTTT.

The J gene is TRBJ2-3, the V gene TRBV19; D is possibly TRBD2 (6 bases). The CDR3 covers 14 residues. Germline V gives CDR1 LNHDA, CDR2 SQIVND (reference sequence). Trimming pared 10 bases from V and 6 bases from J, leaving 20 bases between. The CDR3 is CATSIRSGWDTQYF. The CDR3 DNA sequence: TGTGCCACAAGTATTAGGAGCGGGTGGGATACGCAGTATTTT.

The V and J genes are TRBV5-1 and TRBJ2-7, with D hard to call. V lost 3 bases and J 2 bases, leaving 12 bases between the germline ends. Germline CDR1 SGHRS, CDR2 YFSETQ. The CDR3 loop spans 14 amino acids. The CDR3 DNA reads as TGCGCCAGCAGCTCGCCAGTAAGTCCCTACGAGCAGTACTTC. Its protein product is CASSSPVSPYEQYF.

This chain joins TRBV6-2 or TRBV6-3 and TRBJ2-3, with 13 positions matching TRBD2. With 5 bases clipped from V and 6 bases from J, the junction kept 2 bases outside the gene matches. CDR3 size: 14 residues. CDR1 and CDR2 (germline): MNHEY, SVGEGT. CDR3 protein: CASSPTSGRDTQYF. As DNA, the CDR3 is TGTGCCAGCAGTCCGACTAGCGGGAGGGATACGCAGTATTTT.